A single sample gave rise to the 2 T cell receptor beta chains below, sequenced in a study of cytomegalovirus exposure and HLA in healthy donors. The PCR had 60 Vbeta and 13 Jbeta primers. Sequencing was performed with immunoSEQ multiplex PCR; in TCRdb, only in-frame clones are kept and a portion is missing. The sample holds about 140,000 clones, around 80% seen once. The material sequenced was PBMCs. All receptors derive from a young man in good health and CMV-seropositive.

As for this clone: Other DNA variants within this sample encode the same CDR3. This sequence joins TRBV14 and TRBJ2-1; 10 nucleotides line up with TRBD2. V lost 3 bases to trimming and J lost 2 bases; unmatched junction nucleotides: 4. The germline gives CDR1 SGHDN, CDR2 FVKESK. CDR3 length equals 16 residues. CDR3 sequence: CASSQGSGGAYNEQFF. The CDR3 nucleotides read TGTGCCAGCAGCCAGGGAAGCGGGGGGGCCTACAATGAGCAGTTCTTC.

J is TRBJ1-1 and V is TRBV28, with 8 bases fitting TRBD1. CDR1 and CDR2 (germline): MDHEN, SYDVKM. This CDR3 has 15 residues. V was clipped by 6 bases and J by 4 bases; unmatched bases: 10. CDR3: CASSLRTGTVTEAFF. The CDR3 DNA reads TGTGCCAGCAGCTTACGGACAGGGACTGTCACTGAAGCTTTCTTT. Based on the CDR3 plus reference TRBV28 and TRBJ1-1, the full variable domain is DVKVTQSSRYLVKRTGEKVFLECVQDMDHENMFWYRQDPGLGLRLIYFSYDVKMKEKGDIPEGYSVSREKKERFSLILESASTNQTSMYLCASSLRTGTVTEAFFGQGTRLTVV.